The rows below give T cell receptor beta chains drawn from one sample of a study of T cells after posttransplantation cyclophosphamide. Assay used: immunoSEQ multiplex PCR; TCRdb lists only in-frame clones, some missing. The profile covers 9,700 or so clones, with roughly 98% appearing a single time and around 0.25% taken by the ten largest. Sequencing input: naive CD4+ T cells sorted from PBMCs. The receptors here all came from a woman aged 55-75 years in good health, CMV-negative, and a related stem cell transplant donor. CDR3s include the opening cysteine and the closing phenylalanine or tryptophan. Fields, in order: V gene, clone size, D gene, J gene, CDR3 protein, CDR3 DNA. D genes are given only for firm matches. Only some rows state a clone size, as once, few, many or a class for expanded clones.

>TRBV14|once|TRBD1|TRBJ2-5
CASSPRRTGVQETQYF
TGTGCCAGCAGCCCCCGCCGGACAGGAGTCCAAGAGACCCAGTACTTC
>TRBV7-3|NA|NA|TRBJ2-1
CASSLRPGAPKGDNEQFF
TGTGCCAGCAGCCTGAGACCGGGAGCCCCTAAAGGGGACAATGAGCAGTTCTTC
>TRBV7-2|NA|TRBD2|TRBJ2-1
CASSFQASGGAIYNEQFF
TGTGCCAGCAGCTTTCAGGCTAGCGGGGGGGCAATCTACAATGAGCAGTTCTTC
>TRBV7-2|NA|TRBD1|TRBJ2-3
CASSYDRGQNTQYF
TGTGCCAGCAGCTACGACAGGGGGCAGAATACGCAGTATTTT
>TRBV7-9|NA|NA|TRBJ1-6
CASSLIQGTSPLHF
TGTGCCAGCAGCTTAATACAGGGAACCTCCCCCCTCCACTTT
>TRBV19|NA|TRBD2|TRBJ2-1
CASSKGSSGRRNEQFF
TGTGCCAGTAGTAAAGGTTCTAGCGGGAGGCGGAATGAGCAGTTCTTC
>TRBV11-3|once|TRBD2|TRBJ2-1
CASSARAGGPYNEQFF
TGTGCCAGCAGCGCCAGAGCGGGGGGGCCCTACAATGAGCAGTTCTTC
>TRBV19|NA|TRBD1|TRBJ1-5
CASSSRDRVQNSNQPQHF
TGTGCCAGTAGTTCCCGGGACAGAGTACAGAATAGCAATCAGCCCCAGCATTTT
>TRBV10-2|NA|TRBD2|TRBJ2-7
CASSEEALAARYEQYF
TGCGCCAGCAGTGAGGAGGCGCTAGCGGCTAGATACGAGCAGTACTTC
>TRBV5-4|NA|NA|TRBJ1-2
CASSLVGSGVGYGYTF
TGTGCCAGCAGCTTGGTAGGCTCGGGAGTAGGGTATGGCTACACCTTC
>TRBV7-9|NA|NA|TRBJ2-1
CASNEGASQQFF
TGTGCCAGCAATGAGGGCGCTTCGCAGCAGTTCTTC
>TRBV18|NA|NA|TRBJ2-3
CASSTGVYTQYF
TGTGCCAGCTCAACGGGTGTTTATACGCAGTATTTT
>TRBV6-5|NA|NA|TRBJ1-2
CASSRTGPNYGYTF
TGTGCCAGCAGTCGAACAGGGCCGAACTATGGCTACACCTTC
>TRBV27|once|NA|TRBJ1-1
CASSYLGSNTEAFF
TGTGCCAGCAGTTACCTGGGCTCGAACACTGAAGCTTTCTTT
>TRBV10-3|NA|TRBD2|TRBJ2-1
CAIRLAGGAYNEQFF
TGTGCCATCAGGCTAGCGGGGGGTGCCTACAATGAGCAGTTCTTC
>TRBV5-4|NA|TRBD1|TRBJ1-4
CASSKTGEVEKLFF
TGTGCCAGCAGCAAGACAGGGGAGGTTGAAAAACTGTTTTTT
>TRBV18|NA|NA|TRBJ2-1
CASSPVGPTGLAYNEQFF
TGTGCCAGCTCACCGGTGGGTCCCACGGGATTGGCCTACAATGAGCAGTTCTTC
>TRBV28|NA|TRBD2|TRBJ2-1
CASIGGGRDPNEQFF
TGTGCCAGCATTGGGGGGGGGAGGGACCCCAATGAGCAGTTCTTC
>TRBV29-1|NA|TRBD2|TRBJ2-1
CSGGLAGFEQFF
TGCAGCGGCGGACTAGCGGGATTTGAGCAGTTCTTC
>TRBV9|NA|TRBD1|TRBJ2-3
CASSGRGTTDTQYF
TGTGCCAGCAGCGGCAGGGGGACCACAGATACGCAGTATTTT
>TRBV9|NA|NA|TRBJ1-1
CASSVSATLNTEAFF
TGTGCCAGCAGCGTATCCGCCACACTGAACACTGAAGCTTTCTTT
>TRBV29-1|NA|NA|TRBJ2-5
CSVRAGSRRSQYF
TGCAGCGTTAGGGCAGGGTCAAGGAGATCCCAGTACTTC
>TRBV2|NA|NA|TRBJ2-2
CASSEARTANTGELFF
TGTGCCAGCAGTGAAGCGCGAACGGCGAACACCGGGGAGCTGTTTTTT
>TRBV29-1|once|NA|TRBJ1-5
CSAARGSNQPQHF
TGCAGCGCGGCCCGAGGTAGCAATCAGCCCCAGCATTTT
>TRBV2|NA|TRBD1|TRBJ2-1
CASSATGTGGNEQFF
TGTGCCAGCAGTGCAACTGGGACAGGAGGGAATGAGCAGTTCTTC
>TRBV28|NA|NA|TRBJ2-5
CASSLIQGAETQYF
TGTGCCAGCAGTTTGATACAGGGCGCTGAGACCCAGTACTTC
>TRBV14|NA|TRBD1|TRBJ2-1
CASSQDRGQRNEQFF
TGTGCCAGCAGCCAAGATAGGGGGCAGAGGAATGAGCAGTTCTTC
>TRBV28|NA|TRBD2|TRBJ2-7
CASSWASGPLSYEQYF
TGTGCCAGCAGTTGGGCTAGCGGGCCCCTCTCCTACGAGCAGTACTTC
>TRBV19|NA|TRBD1|TRBJ1-1
CASSLDRGLNTEAFF
TGTGCCAGTAGTCTCGACAGGGGCCTGAACACTGAAGCTTTCTTT
>TRBV4-3|NA|NA|TRBJ2-2
CASSQGSSDTGELFF
TGCGCCAGCAGCCAAGGGTCTAGCGATACCGGGGAGCTGTTTTTT
>TRBV5-1|NA|NA|TRBJ2-1
CASSLMRESGEQFF
TGCGCCAGCAGCTTGATGAGGGAGAGCGGAGAGCAGTTCTTC
>TRBV5-4|NA|TRBD1|TRBJ2-5
CASSSYRGPNQETQYF
TGTGCCAGCAGCTCTTACAGGGGGCCTAACCAAGAGACCCAGTACTTC
>TRBV25-1|NA|NA|TRBJ2-5
CASSSIAPSVETQYF
TGTGCCAGCAGTAGTATAGCCCCCTCTGTAGAGACCCAGTACTTC
>TRBV11-1|NA|NA|TRBJ2-5
CASSLGGTSETQYF
TGTGCCAGCAGCTTAGGGGGGACTTCAGAGACCCAGTACTTC
>TRBV18|NA|NA|TRBJ2-3
CASSPLLTGTDTQYF
TGTGCCAGCTCACCATTATTAACAGGCACAGATACGCAGTATTTT
>TRBV7-6|NA|TRBD2|TRBJ2-5
CASSLRLADFQETQYF
TGTGCCAGCAGCTTAAGACTAGCGGACTTTCAAGAGACCCAGTACTTC
>TRBV5-6|once|TRBD1|TRBJ1-2
CASSLEGGSYGYTF
TGTGCCAGCAGCTTGGAAGGGGGCAGCTATGGCTACACCTTC
>TRBV9|NA|NA|TRBJ1-4
CASSVGPGQEAILFF
TGTGCCAGCAGCGTAGGACCCGGTCAGGAGGCGATACTGTTTTTT
>TRBV7-9|NA|NA|TRBJ2-1
CASSPPLVYNEQFF
TGTGCCAGCAGCCCCCCCCTTGTTTACAATGAGCAGTTCTTC
>TRBV5-5|NA|TRBD1|TRBJ1-2
CASSFLGTGGGYTF
TGTGCCAGCAGCTTCCTCGGGACAGGGGGTGGCTACACCTTC
>TRBV10-3|NA|NA|TRBJ1-1
CAISEAGPMNTEAFF
TGTGCCATCAGTGAAGCAGGGCCCATGAACACTGAAGCTTTCTTT
>TRBV5-6|NA|TRBD1|TRBJ1-4
CASSLYVGTGEEKLFF
TGTGCCAGCAGCTTGTATGTCGGGACAGGGGAGGAAAAACTGTTTTTT
>TRBV5-4|NA|NA|TRBJ1-2
CASSLVQDYGYTF
TGTGCCAGCAGCTTGGTTCAGGACTATGGCTACACCTTC
>TRBV1|NA|NA|TRBJ2-1
CTSSQEYRVSWTSGNNEQFF
TGCACCAGCAGCCAAGAATACAGGGTATCGTGGACTAGCGGAAACAATGAGCAGTTCTTC
>TRBV10-3|NA|TRBD1|TRBJ1-1
CAISDRQGDTEAFF
TGTGCCATCAGTGACCGACAGGGAGATACTGAAGCTTTCTTT
>TRBV19|once|NA|TRBJ2-3
CASSPQLLPSTDTQYF
TGTGCCAGTTCCCCCCAACTACTCCCTAGCACAGATACGCAGTATTTT
>TRBV5-3|NA|NA|TRBJ1-1
CARSLVLDSSPAGRTEAFF
TGTGCCAGAAGCTTGGTGTTGGACAGTTCCCCCGCAGGTCGCACTGAAGCTTTCTTT
>TRBV5-1|NA|TRBD2|TRBJ2-5
CASSWTGTTQETQYF
TGCGCCAGCAGTTGGACCGGGACTACCCAAGAGACCCAGTACTTC
>TRBV28|NA|NA|TRBJ1-3
CASSSSIGNTIYF
TGTGCCAGCAGCTCGAGCATAGGAAACACCATATATTTT
>TRBV4-3|NA|NA|TRBJ2-7
CASSQDRAWDYEQYF
TGCGCCAGCAGCCAAGACAGGGCATGGGACTACGAGCAGTACTTC
>TRBV28|NA|NA|TRBJ1-6
CASSLWAAGLGSPLHF
TGTGCCAGCAGTTTATGGGCTGCGGGGTTGGGTTCACCCCTCCACTTT
>TRBV19|NA|NA|TRBJ1-5
CASSAVEGGNQPQHF
TGTGCCAGTAGTGCCGTGGAAGGAGGCAATCAGCCCCAGCATTTT
>TRBV30|NA|TRBD1|TRBJ2-7
CAWRVQGVVGEQYF
TGTGCCTGGAGGGTGCAGGGGGTTGTTGGTGAGCAGTACTTC